Below are 29 T cell receptor beta chains sequenced from a single sample in a study of T-cell reconstitution after alpha-beta-depleted transplantation in children. Preparation of the TCRbeta library involved a method that used unique molecular identifiers. TCRdb re-derived calls from the PCR reads in MiXCR, one entry per CDR3 protein. The sample lists fewer than 400,000 distinct CDR3 sequences, around 21% occurring once. The sequences come from PBMCs from the stem cell graft donor, collected from the stem cell graft. The receptors here all came from a human donor who donated a stem cell graft to a child with acute myeloid leukemia.

V usage is TRBV7-9 and J usage is TRBJ2-1; tentative D call: TRBD2 (6 bases). Germline V gene data show CDR1 as SEHNR and CDR2 as FQNEAQ (reference sequence). V gave up 5 bases and J gave up 6 bases, with 14 bases separating them. The CDR3 is 14 amino acids. The CDR3 DNA is TGTGCCAGCAGCAGACCTAGCGCTAGCAATGAGCAGTTCTTC. As protein: CASSRPSASNEQFF.

This clonotype was detected once. The CDR3 bases are TGTGCCAGCGGTAGTGGCGCCCGCACAGATACGCAGTATTTT. The encoded protein is CASGSGARTDTQYF. The V and J genes are TRBV28 and TRBJ2-3; D not resolved. The V gene's germline CDR1 is MDHEN and CDR2 SYDVKM. V gave up 8 bases and J gave up 1 base, with 13 bases separating them. CDR3 length equals 14 residues. Combining the CDR3 with reference TRBV28 and TRBJ2-3 gives the whole variable domain DVKVTQSSRYLVKRTGEKVFLECVQDMDHENMFWYRQDPGLGLRLIYFSYDVKMKEKGDIPEGYSVSREKKERFSLILESASTNQTSMYLCASGSGARTDTQYFGPGTRLTVL.

This clonotype was detected a few times. The CDR3 coding sequence is TGCAGTGCTAGTAAGCGCCCCAGTGGGGAGCTGTTTTTT. Translation: CSASKRPSGELFF. The chain couples TRBV20-1 to TRBJ2-2; D is unclear. The CDR3 has 13 residues. The V gene's germline CDR1 is DFQATT and CDR2 SNEGSKA (reference sequence). The V end lost 3 bases, the J end lost 8 bases, and 13 bases lay between the germline ends.

The rearrangement uses TRBV12-3 or TRBV12-4 and TRBJ1-6; D call uncertain. The germline V and J ends were trimmed by 1 base and 5 bases, with 9 bases remaining between them. The CDR3 sequence is 15 residues long. CDR3 sequence reads: CASSLVGPDNSPLHF. Written as DNA, the CDR3 is TGTGCCAGCAGTTTAGTAGGACCCGATAATTCACCCCTCCACTTT.

This clonotype was picked up a small number of times. The rearrangement joins TRBV5-6 to TRBJ2-7, with D perhaps matching TRBD1 (5 bases). Trimming stripped 3 bases from V and 3 bases from J, with 7 bases between. The CDR3 totals 12 residues. Germline loops: CDR1 SGHDT, CDR2 YYEEEE. The chain's CDR3 is CASSSTVYEQYF. CDR3 DNA: TGTGCCAGCAGCTCGACAGTCTACGAGCAGTACTTC.

This clonotype came up a few times. The chain employs TRBV28 and TRBJ2-7; 8 bases line up with TRBD1. The V gene end was trimmed by 7 bases and the J gene end by 1 base; junction bases not matched to a gene: 9. CDR1 is MDHEN and CDR2 is SYDVKM in the germline V gene. The CDR3 sequence is 15 residues long. For the CDR3, the DNA is TGTGCCAGCACCTCCCAGGGGGCTACATCCTACGAGCAGTACTTC. It yields the protein CASTSQGATSYEQYF.

This clonotype was observed a few times. V and J are TRBV20-1 and TRBJ2-3; perhaps D is TRBD1 or TRBD2 (6 bases each). Germline V lookup: CDR1 DFQATT, CDR2 SNEGSKA (reference sequence). The V end was cut by 0 bases, the J end by 2 bases, with 9 bases between. CDR3 length equals 14 residues. The CDR3 sequence is CSAREGGNTDTQYF. Written as DNA, the CDR3 is TGCAGTGCTAGAGAGGGGGGCAACACAGATACGCAGTATTTT.

This clonotype was observed a single time. V is TRBV20-1 and J is TRBJ1-1; unclear D gene. Deletions cut 5 bases from V and 0 bases from J, with 16 bases between. Germline CDR1 DFQATT, CDR2 SNEGSKA (reference sequence). The CDR3 is 15 residues long. CDR3 protein: CSAPRGDLVNTEAFF. The CDR3 coding sequence is TGCAGTGCTCCCCGGGGAGATCTAGTGAACACTGAAGCTTTCTTT.

This clonotype has only a few counts. The chain employs TRBV6-1 and TRBJ2-3; TRBD1 matches 9 bases. V dropped 5 bases and J dropped 4; count of bases not matched to a gene: 10. Germline assignment: CDR1 MNHNS and CDR2 SASEGT. The length of the CDR3 is 16 residues. CDR3 sequence reads: CASSPGQGRLADTQYF. CDR3 coding DNA: TGTGCCAGCAGTCCCGGACAGGGGAGGTTGGCAGATACGCAGTATTTT.

This clonotype was found many times. This chain uses TRBV18 with TRBJ2-5, with D perhaps TRBD1 or TRBD2 (5 bases each). CDR3 length: 13 amino acids. The V end was cut by 4 bases, the J end by 2 bases, with 8 bases between. Germline V gene data show CDR1 as KGHSH and CDR2 as LQKENI. In DNA, the CDR3 is TGTGCCAGCTCACGGGGGATTCAAGAGACCCAGTACTTC. Encoded protein: CASSRGIQETQYF.

This clonotype was counted a few times. The chain joins TRBV29-1 to TRBJ2-7, with 8 bases matching TRBD2. The germline V gene encodes CDR1 SQVTM and CDR2 ANQGSEA. J lost 3 bases, V lost 2 bases, and 15 bases had no gene match. This CDR3 contains 17 residues. CDR3 sequence: CSVELLGGAGDSYEQYF. CDR3 DNA: TGCAGCGTTGAACTCCTAGGGGGAGCGGGGGATAGCTACGAGCAGTACTTC.

This clonotype was counted a few times. The V and J genes are TRBV12-3 or TRBV12-4 and TRBJ2-3; TRBD1 agrees at 10 bases. With V trimmed by 6 bases and J by 5 bases, 5 bases remained unmatched. CDR3 length: 14 residues. As DNA, the CDR3 is TGTGCCAGCAGCGCGACAGGGGGCGAAGATACGCAGTATTTT. Protein: CASSATGGEDTQYF.

The chain is built from TRBV5-1 and TRBJ2-1, with 8 positions matching TRBD1. The CDR3 extends over 16 amino acids. Germline loops: CDR1 SGHRS, CDR2 YFSETQ. The V gene end was trimmed by 3 bases and the J gene end by 1 base; junction bases not matched to a gene: 6. Here the CDR3 reads CASSSETGESYNEQFF. The CDR3 DNA is TGCGCCAGCAGCTCCGAGACAGGGGAGTCCTACAATGAGCAGTTCTTC.

This clonotype was counted between two and nine times. The rearrangement uses TRBV7-9 and TRBJ2-7, with D possibly being TRBD1 (5 bases). CDR3 length equals 12 residues. Trimming shortened V by 7 bases and J by 5 bases, and 12 bases separated the two germline ends. CDR1 SEHNR and CDR2 FQNEAQ come from the germline V gene (reference sequence). This CDR3 reads CASKGQDNEQYF. In DNA, the CDR3 is TGTGCCAGCAAGGGGCAGGACAACGAGCAGTACTTC.

The chain combines TRBV28 with TRBJ2-7, with 7 bases fitting TRBD2. Germline V gene data show CDR1 as MDHEN and CDR2 as SYDVKM. The V segment lost 7 bases and the J segment 9 bases; nucleotides outside the gene matches: 21. The CDR3 has 16 residues. The CDR3 sequence is CASIRRTGGPLRGQYF. CDR3 nucleotide sequence: TGTGCCAGCATCCGAAGGACGGGAGGCCCGCTGAGGGGGCAGTACTTC.

This clonotype was observed once. V gene TRBV28 combines with J gene TRBJ1-2, with D hard to call. This CDR3 region has 15 residues. Germline CDR1 MDHEN, CDR2 SYDVKM. V was shortened by 2 bases and J by 6 bases, with 16 bases between the two germline ends. CDR3 sequence reads: CASSLRRVRLDGYTF. DNA of the CDR3: TGTGCCAGCAGTTTAAGAAGGGTGCGGCTGGATGGCTACACCTTC.

The chain employs TRBV6-5 and TRBJ2-1, with TRBD2 identical over 7 bases. This CDR3 has 15 amino acids. V lost 5 bases and J lost 4; bases outside the gene matches: 8. The V gene's germline CDR1 is MNHEY and CDR2 SVGAGI. Written as DNA, the CDR3 is TGTGCCAGCAGTCCGTTAGCGGGCCTTTACAATGAGCAGTTCTTC. Translation gives CASSPLAGLYNEQFF.

This chain uses TRBV5-1 with TRBJ1-1; D might be TRBD1 (5 bases). This CDR3 spans 12 amino acids. Germline assignment: CDR1 SGHRS and CDR2 YFSETQ. The ends were cut back, 0 bases at V and 11 bases at J, with 11 bases in the middle. For the CDR3, the DNA is TGCGCCAGCAGCTTGGAGGCGGGGACGGCTTTCTTT. This sequence encodes CASSLEAGTAFF.

The gene calls are TRBV29-1 and TRBJ1-2; D uncertain. This CDR3 has 11 residues. Germline V CDR1 and CDR2: SQVTM, ANQGSEA. The V and J ends lost 3 bases and 6 bases respectively, with 8 bases between them. The CDR3 loop reads CSVEGTDGYTF. CDR3 in DNA: TGCAGCGTTGAGGGCACGGATGGCTACACCTTC.

On this clonotype itself: One junction end does not reproduce the germline sequence, and a read error may be involved. The chain links TRBV12-3 or TRBV12-4 to TRBJ2-2, with D tentatively TRBD1 (5 bases). The CDR3 contains 15 residues. The chain's CDR3 is CAISLMAGQAGELFF. CDR3 DNA: TGTGCCATCAGTTTAATGGCAGGGCAAGCCGGGGAGCTGTTTTTT.

This clonotype was detected many times. This chain joins TRBV27 and TRBJ1-5; no clear D. Per the germline V gene, CDR1 is MNHEY and CDR2 is SMNVEV (reference sequence). The CDR3 has 13 residues. Deletions cut 2 bases from V and 1 base from J, with 3 bases between. The CDR3 here is CASSLVSNQPQHF. The CDR3 nucleotides are TGTGCCAGCAGTTTAGTGAGCAATCAGCCCCAGCATTTT.

The CDR3 protein is CASSHPGNEQYF. CDR3 sequence (DNA): TGTGCCAGCAGTCACCCGGGGAACGAGCAGTACTTC. This chain connects TRBV12-3 or TRBV12-4 to TRBJ2-7; D perhaps matches TRBD2 (5 bases). The CDR3 totals 12 residues. V lost 5 bases and J lost 5, with 10 bases in between.

V is TRBV12-3 or TRBV12-4 and J is TRBJ2-7; TRBD2 might be the D (6 bases). Trimming stripped 0 bases from V and 2 bases from J, with 11 bases between. This CDR3 region has 15 residues. Written as DNA, the CDR3 is TGTGCCAGCAGTTTAGCGCGTGGAGGGGCCTACGAGCAGTACTTC. This gives the protein CASSLARGGAYEQYF.

The table lists this clonotype with a few counts. The rearrangement uses TRBV7-9 and TRBJ2-7, with D uncertain. CDR1 SEHNR and CDR2 FQNEAQ come from the germline V gene (reference sequence). This CDR3 contains 12 residues. With 0 bases removed from V and 5 bases from J, the gap between germline ends came to 5 bases. CDR3 DNA sequence: TGTGCCAGCAGCTTAGCCCAAAACGAGCAGTACTTC. It codes for CASSLAQNEQYF. Variable domain in full (rest from reference TRBV7-9 and TRBJ2-7): DTGVSQNPRHKITKRGQNVTFRCDPISEHNRLYWYRQTLGQGPEFLTYFQNEAQLEKSRLLSDRFSAERPKGSFSTLEIQRTEQGDSAMYLCASSLAQNEQYFGPGTRLTVT.

This chain links TRBV4-1 with TRBJ1-2, with D possibly being TRBD1 (5 bases). Trimming removed 1 base from V and 0 bases from J, with 12 bases in between. Germline V gene lookup returns CDR1 MGHRA and CDR2 YSYEKL. The CDR3 loop spans 16 amino acids. The CDR3 spells CASSQVWGGTNYGYTF. In DNA, the CDR3 is TGCGCCAGCAGCCAAGTATGGGGGGGTACTAACTATGGCTACACCTTC.

This clonotype was recorded many times. This sequence joins TRBV7-2 and TRBJ2-3; the match to TRBD2 covers 10 bases. J was trimmed by 1 base and V by 1 base; bases with no gene match: 2. The CDR3 length is 16 residues. The germline V gene encodes CDR1 SGHTA and CDR2 FQGNSA. The CDR3 reads CASSLGGTSGTDTQYF. Written as DNA, the CDR3 is TGTGCCAGCAGCTTAGGGGGGACTAGCGGCACAGATACGCAGTATTTT.

This clonotype was counted ten times or more. V and J are TRBV5-4 and TRBJ2-1; 7 bases line up with TRBD2. The germline CDR1 and CDR2 sequences are SGHNT and YYREEE (reference sequence). Trimming cost V 6 bases and J 0 bases; bases outside gene matches: 9. The CDR3 consists of 16 residues. CDR3 region: CASTLGGSSSYNEQFF. In DNA form, the CDR3 reads TGTGCCAGCACCCTGGGGGGGTCAAGCTCCTACAATGAGCAGTTCTTC.

This clonotype was detected many times. This sequence joins TRBV3-1 and TRBJ2-1, with D hard to call. Germline CDR1 reads LGHDT; CDR2 reads YNNKEL (reference sequence). The CDR3 covers 13 residues. V lost 2 bases and J 4 bases, leaving 6 bases between the germline ends. The chain's CDR3 is CASSQHAYNEQFF. In DNA, the CDR3 is TGTGCCAGCAGCCAACATGCATACAATGAGCAGTTCTTC.

This clonotype was seen more than once but under ten times. The V call is TRBV3-1, the J call TRBJ2-1; TRBD2 matches 13 bases. Germline CDR1 reads LGHDT; CDR2 reads YNNKEL (reference sequence). The CDR3 spans 16 residues. V was clipped by 4 bases and J by 9 bases; unmatched bases: 9. CDR3 coding DNA: TGTGCCAGCAGCCCGCGGACTAGCGGGAGTCTTAGTGAGCAGTTCTTC. Translation gives CASSPRTSGSLSEQFF.